Listed below are T cell receptor beta chains from one sample, sequenced in a study of cytomegalovirus exposure and HLA in healthy donors. Using immunoSEQ multiplex PCR, the repertoire was profiled, and TCRdb retains in-frame clones only, with some absent. This sample's table has roughly 69,000 clones. Sample: PBMCs. These receptors all stem from a woman in her 30s in good health and CMV-seronegative. Both conserved end residues are part of each CDR3. Fields, in order: J gene, V gene, D gene, CDR3 protein, CDR3 DNA. A D gene is named only where the DNA matches it firmly.

TRBJ2-7 | TRBV18 | TRBD1 | CASSPGTGTSYEQYF | TGTGCCAGCTCACCAGGGACAGGGACAAGCTACGAGCAGTACTTC
TRBJ2-1 | TRBV10-3 | TRBD2 | CAISESSSGGSSYNEQFF | TGTGCCATCAGTGAGTCTTCTAGCGGGGGTAGCTCCTACAATGAGCAGTTCTTC
TRBJ1-3 | TRBV29-1 | . | CSVGGSGNTIYF | TGCAGCGTTGGAGGTTCTGGAAACACCATATATTTT
TRBJ2-7 | TRBV4-1 | . | CASSQVDGKGIHEQYF | TGCGCCAGCAGCCAAGTTGACGGGAAAGGGATCCACGAGCAGTACTTC
TRBJ2-7 | TRBV7-9 | . | CASSSGSLAWEYF | TGTGCCAGCAGCTCCGGGTCCCTGGCTTGGGAGTACTTC
TRBJ2-7 | TRBV18 | . | CASSGTQGGYEQYF | TGTGCCAGCTCCGGGACCCAGGGAGGATACGAGCAGTACTTC
TRBJ1-5 | TRBV5-1 | . | CASSLSGFSNQPQHF | TGCGCCAGCAGCTTGTCCGGTTTTAGCAATCAGCCCCAGCATTTT
TRBJ1-1 | TRBV18 | . | CASSPGREGTEAFF | TGTGCCAGCTCACCAGGCAGGGAAGGCACTGAAGCTTTCTTT
TRBJ2-3 | TRBV18 | . | CASSPMGGSTDTQYF | TGTGCCAGCTCGCCTATGGGGGGTAGCACAGATACGCAGTATTTT
TRBJ1-5 | TRBV5-6 | . | CASSLNSQPQHF | TGTGCCAGCAGCTTGAATAGTCAGCCCCAGCATTTT
TRBJ1-1 | TRBV28 | . | CASSQHRGRDSGSEAFF | TGTGCCAGCAGTCAACACCGAGGACGGGACTCTGGCTCTGAAGCTTTCTTT
TRBJ2-2 | TRBV4-2 | . | CASSQESRGTGELFF | TGTGCCAGCAGCCAAGAGTCTCGGGGGACCGGGGAGCTGTTTTTT
TRBJ2-7 | TRBV5-1 | TRBD1 | CASRPGTGSALLLYEQYF | TGCGCCAGCAGACCCGGGACAGGCTCGGCATTGCTCCTATACGAGCAGTACTTC
TRBJ1-1 | TRBV29-1 | . | CSVQGDSLTEAFF | TGCAGCGTGCAAGGAGATTCGCTTACTGAAGCTTTCTTT
TRBJ1-2 | TRBV18 | . | CASSPSAEFYGYTF | TGTGCCAGCTCGCCTTCCGCCGAGTTCTATGGCTACACCTTC
TRBJ1-5 | TRBV29-1 | . | CSVKWGPGNQPQHF | TGCAGCGTAAAGTGGGGCCCGGGCAATCAGCCCCAGCATTTT
TRBJ1-1 | TRBV18 | . | CASSPQRGGDTEAFF | TGTGCCAGCTCACCACAACGCGGAGGGGACACTGAAGCTTTCTTT
TRBJ2-3 | TRBV5-6 | . | CASSPQLSGTDTQYF | TGTGCCAGCAGCCCTCAACTGTCGGGCACAGATACGCAGTATTTT
TRBJ2-7 | TRBV4-1 | . | CASSQDDWARGNYEQYF | TGCGCCAGCAGCCAAGATGACTGGGCTAGAGGGAACTACGAGCAGTACTTC
TRBJ1-1 | TRBV29-1 | . | CSYGGGTNTEAFF | TGCAGTTATGGGGGGGGGACGAACACTGAAGCTTTCTTT
TRBJ1-2 | TRBV29-1 | . | CSVEDNGVYGYTF | TGCAGCGTTGAAGATAACGGGGTTTATGGCTACACCTTC
TRBJ2-3 | TRBV4-1 | . | CASSQEGLTTDTQYF | TGCGCCAGCAGCCAAGAAGGACTCACGACAGATACGCAGTATTTT
TRBJ1-6 | TRBV7-9 | . | CASSSGERQRSPLHF | TGTGCCAGCAGCTCGGGGGAAAGGCAAAGATCACCCCTCCACTTT
TRBJ1-4 | TRBV5-1 | TRBD1 | CASSLRGPREKLFF | TGCGCCAGCAGCTTGAGGGGGCCGCGCGAAAAACTGTTTTTT
TRBJ2-7 | TRBV4-3 | . | CASSRDLSYEQYF | TGCGCCAGCAGCCGAGACCTCTCCTACGAGCAGTACTTC
TRBJ2-7 | TRBV27 | TRBD1 | CASSFRGPSYEQYF | TGTGCCAGCAGTTTCAGGGGGCCCTCCTACGAGCAGTACTTC
TRBJ2-7 | TRBV25-1 | TRBD1 | CASSNRGLYEQYF | TGTGCCAGCAGTAACAGGGGGCTCTACGAGCAGTACTTC
TRBJ2-7 | TRBV7-9 | TRBD2 | CASSPVRLAGEGGSYEQYF | TGTGCCAGCAGCCCCGTTAGACTAGCGGGAGAAGGAGGTTCCTACGAGCAGTACTTC
TRBJ2-7 | TRBV7-3 | . | CASSLSGALGEQYF | TGTGCCAGCAGCTTATCGGGAGCGCTCGGCGAGCAGTACTTC
TRBJ2-3 | TRBV18 | . | CASSPGTFSTDTQYF | TGTGCCAGCTCACCGGGCACCTTTAGCACAGATACGCAGTATTTT
TRBJ1-2 | TRBV9 | . | CASGGWDYGYTF | TGTGCCAGCGGAGGGTGGGACTATGGCTACACCTTC
TRBJ2-7 | TRBV2 | TRBD1 | CASLRETGMYEQYF | TGTGCCAGCCTACGAGAGACAGGGATGTACGAGCAGTACTTC
TRBJ2-7 | TRBV18 | TRBD1 | CASSPGTGGLEQYF | TGTGCCAGCTCACCCGGGACAGGGGGCCTCGAGCAGTACTTC
TRBJ1-2 | TRBV6-5 | . | CASSYDINYGYTF | TGTGCCAGCAGCTACGACATTAACTATGGCTACACCTTC
TRBJ2-1 | TRBV6-1 | TRBD2 | CASSLQRGNEQFF | TGTGCCAGCAGTCTACAGCGGGGCAATGAGCAGTTCTTC
TRBJ2-2 | TRBV28 | . | CASSFREGELFF | TGTGCCAGCAGTTTCCGGGAGGGGGAGCTGTTTTTT
TRBJ2-4 | TRBV6-5 | TRBD1 | CASSYNRDRQNIQYF | TGTGCCAGCAGTTACAATCGGGACAGGCAAAACATTCAGTACTTC
TRBJ2-5 | TRBV18 | . | CASSPSGERFSLTPEETQYF | TGTGCCAGCTCACCGAGCGGAGAGAGGTTCTCGCTCACCCCTGAAGAGACCCAGTACTTC
TRBJ1-5 | TRBV4-1 | . | CASSQDPGISNQPQHF | TGCGCCAGCAGCCAAGACCCGGGGATTAGCAATCAGCCCCAGCATTTT
TRBJ2-5 | TRBV30 | TRBD1 | CAVSPGTGVFHRVETQYF | TGTGCCGTTTCTCCCGGGACAGGGGTTTTCCACCGAGTGGAGACCCAGTACTTC
TRBJ1-2 | TRBV2 | . | CASPRENTYGYTF | TGTGCCAGCCCCCGGGAAAACACGTATGGCTACACCTTC
TRBJ1-2 | TRBV7-8 | . | CASSPGLGGYGYTF | TGTGCCAGCAGCCCAGGACTGGGAGGCTATGGCTACACCTTC
TRBJ2-5 | TRBV28 | . | CASDEKGKTQYF | TGTGCCAGCGATGAGAAGGGGAAGACCCAGTACTTC
TRBJ1-5 | TRBV4-1 | . | CASSQEGQRHQPQHF | TGCGCCAGCAGCCAAGAAGGACAGAGGCATCAGCCCCAGCATTTT
TRBJ1-2 | TRBV28 | . | CASSSFDGYTF | TGTGCCAGCAGTTCCTTCGATGGCTACACCTTC
TRBJ1-4 | TRBV28 | . | CASSSSGVEYEKLFF | TGTGCCAGCAGTTCCTCGGGGGTGGAGTATGAAAAACTGTTTTTT
TRBJ1-3 | TRBV28 | TRBD1 | CASSPRWDSIGTIYF | TGTGCCAGCAGTCCCCGGTGGGACAGCATAGGAACCATATATTTT
TRBJ1-4 | TRBV6-1 | . | CASESGGTNEKLFF | TGTGCCAGCGAGTCGGGTGGAACTAATGAAAAACTGTTTTTT
TRBJ2-2 | TRBV19 | . | CASRRTTDTGELFF | TGTGCCAGTAGAAGGACAACCGACACCGGGGAGCTGTTTTTT
TRBJ2-1 | TRBV4-1 | TRBD2 | CASSPRLAGEAYNEQFF | TGCGCCAGCAGCCCGAGACTAGCGGGAGAAGCCTACAATGAGCAGTTCTTC